These 3 T cell receptor beta chains came from one sample sequenced in a study of T cells and Merkel cell carcinoma outcomes. Clones were sequenced by immunoSEQ multiplex PCR, and TCRdb holds only the in-frame ones, with some missing. The table shows under 20,000 clones, with about nine tenths occurring only once. The specimen sequenced was tumor tissue from Merkel cell carcinoma. These receptors originate from a human donor with Merkel cell carcinoma.

A single count supports this clone. This chain uses TRBV25-1 with TRBJ1-4, with 8 bases aligning to TRBD1. CDR3 size: 15 residues. Germline V gives CDR1 MGHDK, CDR2 SYGVNS. J was trimmed by 3 bases and V by 5 bases; bases with no gene match: 5. CDR3 protein: CASSIRTGSNEKLFF. DNA for the CDR3: TGTGCCAGCAGTATCCGGACAGGGTCTAATGAAAAACTGTTTTTT.

This chain links TRBV6-6 with TRBJ1-2, with D perhaps matching TRBD1 (5 bases). Germline V CDR1 and CDR2: MNHNY, SVGAGI (reference sequence). V gave up 7 bases and J gave up 2 bases, with 8 bases separating them. This CDR3 contains 12 residues. CDR3 protein: CASKRQNYGYTF. The CDR3 DNA follows: TGTGCCAGCAAAAGACAGAACTATGGCTACACCTTC.

This sequence joins TRBV29-1 and TRBJ2-2; the D call may be TRBD1 or TRBD2 (6 bases each). CDR3 length: 13 residues. Trimming cost V 5 bases and J 3 bases, with 10 bases left between them. The V gene's germline CDR1 is SQVTM and CDR2 ANQGSEA. CDR3 sequence: CSVSGGDTGELFF. As DNA, the CDR3 is TGCAGCGTTTCCGGGGGCGACACCGGGGAGCTGTTTTTT.